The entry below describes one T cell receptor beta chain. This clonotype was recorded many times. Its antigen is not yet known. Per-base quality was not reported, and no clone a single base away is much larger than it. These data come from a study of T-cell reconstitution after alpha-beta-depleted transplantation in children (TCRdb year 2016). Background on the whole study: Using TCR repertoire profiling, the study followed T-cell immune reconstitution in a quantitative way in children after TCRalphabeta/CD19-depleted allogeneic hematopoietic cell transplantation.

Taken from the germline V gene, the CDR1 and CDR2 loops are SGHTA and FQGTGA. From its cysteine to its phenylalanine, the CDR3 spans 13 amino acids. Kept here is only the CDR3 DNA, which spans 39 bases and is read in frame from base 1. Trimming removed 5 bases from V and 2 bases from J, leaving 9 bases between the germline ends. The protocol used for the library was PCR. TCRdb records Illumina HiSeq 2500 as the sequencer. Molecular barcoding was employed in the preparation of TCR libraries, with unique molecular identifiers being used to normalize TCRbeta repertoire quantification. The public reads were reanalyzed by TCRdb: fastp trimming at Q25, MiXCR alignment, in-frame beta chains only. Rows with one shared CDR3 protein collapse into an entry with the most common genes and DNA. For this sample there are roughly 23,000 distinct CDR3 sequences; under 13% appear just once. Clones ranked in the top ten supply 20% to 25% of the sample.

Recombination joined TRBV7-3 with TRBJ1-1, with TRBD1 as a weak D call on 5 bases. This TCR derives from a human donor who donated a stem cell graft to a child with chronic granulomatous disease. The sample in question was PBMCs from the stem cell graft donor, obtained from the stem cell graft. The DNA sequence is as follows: TGTGCCAGCAGCCGGGGGGTAAACACTGAAGCTTTCTTT. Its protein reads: CASSRGVNTEAFF.